These T cell receptor beta chains were read from a single sample in a study of T cell changes during pregnancy in multiple sclerosis. The table came from immunoSEQ multiplex PCR; TCRdb's copy has only in-frame clones and leaves some out. The repertoire holds about 21,000 clones, with around 90% as singletons. The sample here was CD8+ T cells from peripheral blood mononuclear cells, taken in the third trimester of pregnancy. These TCRs come from a female donor in good health, enrolled as a control in a pregnancy study. The CDR3 runs from the conserved cysteine through the conserved F or W. D genes are given only for firm matches. Some rows have no size entry. The others give once, few or many, or a class for an expanded clone.

>-|-|TRBJ2-5|TRBV7-9
CASSFRGETQYF
TGTGCCAGCAGTTTCCGCGGGGAGACCCAGTACTTC
>-|-|TRBJ1-1|TRBV27
CASSAPGGLEAFF
TGTGCCAGCAGTGCCCCCGGGGGACTTGAAGCTTTCTTT
>-|-|TRBJ2-1|TRBV7-2
CASSFVPSPYNEQFF
TGTGCCAGCAGCTTTGTTCCTAGTCCCTACAATGAGCAGTTCTTC
>-|TRBD2|TRBJ2-7|TRBV7-8
CASSLVAGGSYEQYF
TGTGCCAGCAGCTTAGTAGCGGGAGGTTCTTACGAGCAGTACTTC
>-|-|TRBJ2-1|TRBV7-3
CASSQGWVYYNEQFF
TGTGCCAGCAGCCAGGGTTGGGTATACTACAATGAGCAGTTCTTC
>-|-|TRBJ2-2|TRBV6-5
CASSSGQMVMFF
TGTGCCAGCAGCTCAGGACAGATGGTGATGTTTTTT
>once|-|TRBJ1-1|TRBV5-5
CASSYGLGGTEAFF
TGTGCCAGCAGCTACGGCCTCGGGGGGACTGAAGCTTTCTTT
>-|-|TRBJ1-5|TRBV6-5
CASSDGNQPQHF
TGTGCCAGCAGCGACGGGAATCAGCCCCAGCATTTT
>-|-|TRBJ1-5|TRBV27
CASSLSGLNQPQHF
TGTGCCAGCAGTTTAAGTGGGCTGAACCAGCCCCAGCATTTT
>-|TRBD2|TRBJ2-1|TRBV27
CASSLNAGGGNEQFF
TGTGCCAGCAGTTTAAACGCGGGAGGTGGCAATGAGCAGTTCTTC
>-|TRBD2|TRBJ2-7|TRBV28
CASSFGTSGRVLWYEQYF
TGTGCCAGCAGTTTCGGGACTAGCGGGAGGGTCCTCTGGTACGAGCAGTACTTC
>-|-|TRBJ2-7|TRBV4-2
CASSQGLNSYEQYF
TGTGCCAGCAGCCAGGGACTGAACTCCTACGAGCAGTACTTC
>-|TRBD1|TRBJ1-5|TRBV28
CASSSGQWYQPQHF
TGTGCCAGCAGTTCGGGACAGTGGTATCAGCCCCAGCATTTT
>-|-|TRBJ1-1|TRBV15
CATRTGNTEAFF
TGTGCCACCAGGACAGGGAACACTGAAGCTTTCTTT
>-|TRBD2|TRBJ2-5|TRBV5-4
CASSFVGREYQETQYF
TGTGCCAGCAGCTTTGTCGGGAGGGAGTACCAAGAGACCCAGTACTTC
>-|TRBD2|TRBJ2-2|TRBV15
CATLAGEAPNTGELFF
TGTGCCACGTTAGCGGGAGAAGCCCCGAACACCGGGGAGCTGTTTTTT
>-|-|TRBJ1-1|TRBV27
CASSATGQLEAFF
TGTGCCAGCAGTGCCACCGGACAGCTTGAAGCTTTCTTT
>-|-|TRBJ2-7|TRBV7-9
CASSLAISRSNGYEQYF
TGTGCCAGCAGCTTAGCGATTTCGAGGAGTAACGGCTACGAGCAGTACTTC
>-|-|TRBJ1-1|TRBV13
CASSLGAVVKTEAFF
TGTGCCAGCAGCTTAGGTGCGGTCGTGAAGACTGAAGCTTTCTTT
>-|TRBD2|TRBJ2-1|TRBV15
CATSRAGTSVNNEQFF
TGTGCCACCAGCAGAGCCGGGACTAGTGTAAACAATGAGCAGTTCTTC
>-|TRBD2|TRBJ2-1|TRBV7-9
CASSFRTSGIYNEQFF
TGTGCCAGCAGCTTTCGAACTAGCGGGATCTACAATGAGCAGTTCTTC
>-|-|TRBJ1-6|TRBV6-6
CASTTRLRDSPLHF
TGTGCCAGCACTACCCGTCTCCGGGATTCACCCCTCCACTTT
>-|TRBD2|TRBJ2-1|TRBV7-3
CASSPHSRGSSYNEQFF
TGTGCCAGCAGCCCTCACTCGCGGGGGAGCTCCTACAATGAGCAGTTCTTC
>-|TRBD2|TRBJ2-2|TRBV7-9
CASSSPPGLVAGELFF
TGTGCCAGCAGCTCGCCCCCCGGACTAGTCGCCGGGGAGCTGTTTTTT
>-|TRBD2|TRBJ2-1|TRBV15
CATSRGAGGYNEQFF
TGTGCCACCAGCAGAGGAGCGGGAGGCTACAATGAGCAGTTCTTC
>-|TRBD1|TRBJ2-1|TRBV9
CASSEQGVIDNEQFF
TGTGCCAGCAGCGAACAGGGGGTAATCGACAATGAGCAGTTCTTC
>-|-|TRBJ2-2|TRBV6-4
CASSDTSSNTGELFF
TGTGCCAGCAGTGACACTAGTTCGAACACCGGGGAGCTGTTTTTT
>-|-|TRBJ2-1|TRBV11-2
CASSSLVAYNEQFF
TGTGCCAGCAGCTCCCTAGTAGCCTACAATGAGCAGTTCTTC
>-|TRBD1|TRBJ2-7|TRBV6-5
CASSPGTGSYEQYF
TGTGCCAGCAGCCCCGGGACAGGGAGCTACGAGCAGTACTTC
>-|TRBD1|TRBJ2-7|TRBV11-2
CASSLGSGGISSYEQYF
TGTGCCAGCAGCCTAGGATCAGGGGGAATCAGCTCCTACGAGCAGTACTTC
>-|-|TRBJ1-3|TRBV28
CASSTHGTGNTIYF
TGTGCCAGCAGTACGCACGGGACAGGAAACACCATATATTTT
>-|TRBD2|TRBJ2-7|TRBV4-3
CASSLGLAGEQYF
TGCGCCAGCAGCCTGGGACTAGCGGGGGAGCAGTACTTC
>-|TRBD2|TRBJ2-2|TRBV27
CASRGLAGDTGELFF
TGTGCCAGCAGGGGACTAGCGGGAGACACCGGGGAGCTGTTTTTT
>-|-|TRBJ1-2|TRBV6-5
CASSYSMSNYGYTF
TGTGCCAGCAGTTACTCGATGAGTAACTATGGCTACACCTTC
>medium-sized|TRBD1|TRBJ2-7|TRBV28
CASRFFLGQSYEQYF
TGTGCCAGCAGATTTTTTTTGGGACAGTCCTACGAGCAGTACTTC
>-|TRBD1|TRBJ1-2|TRBV14
CASSQYRGKDGYTF
TGTGCCAGCAGCCAATACAGGGGTAAAGACGGCTACACCTTC
>few|-|TRBJ2-1|TRBV6-6
CASRKTGSRFF
TGTGCCAGCAGAAAAACAGGGTCTCGGTTCTTC
>-|TRBD2|TRBJ2-3|TRBV6-4
CASSDASGGLDTQYF
TGTGCCAGCAGTGACGCTAGCGGGGGATTAGATACGCAGTATTTT
>-|TRBD1|TRBJ2-7|TRBV7-9
CASSLVAGTAFWEQYF
TGTGCCAGCAGCTTAGTTGCTGGGACAGCTTTCTGGGAGCAGTACTTC
>-|-|TRBJ2-1|TRBV28
CASSRSLEAYNEQFF
TGTGCCAGCAGTCGCTCCCTCGAGGCTTACAATGAGCAGTTCTTC
>-|TRBD2|TRBJ2-3|TRBV28
CASRLPRTSGRAADTQYF
TGTGCCAGCAGGCTCCCAAGAACTAGCGGCCGAGCAGCAGATACGCAGTATTTT
>-|TRBD2|TRBJ2-1|TRBV7-9
CASSPSGSGRGEGFF
TGTGCCAGCAGCCCCTCGGGTAGCGGGAGAGGCGAGGGGTTCTTC
>few|TRBD1|TRBJ1-1|TRBV29-1
CSVGTGDEFEAFF
TGCAGCGTAGGGACAGGGGATGAGTTTGAAGCTTTCTTT
>-|TRBD2|TRBJ2-1|TRBV4-2
CASSQDSGSYNEQFF
TGTGCCAGCAGCCAAGATAGCGGGTCCTACAATGAGCAGTTCTTC
>-|-|TRBJ2-1|TRBV4-1
CASSQVIRLAFTNEQFF
TGCGCCAGCAGCCAAGTTATTCGGCTAGCGTTTACGAATGAGCAGTTCTTC
>-|-|TRBJ1-3|TRBV15
CATSSSWACFTCSGNTIYF
TGTGCCACCAGCAGTTCCTGGGCTTGCTTTACTTGCTCTGGAAACACCATATATTTT
>-|-|TRBJ1-6|TRBV18
CASSPRGLLGNSPLHF
TGTGCCAGCTCACCGCGGGGCCTCCTCGGTAATTCACCCCTCCACTTT
>-|TRBD1|TRBJ1-1|TRBV5-4
CASSWGQVNEAFF
TGTGCCAGCAGCTGGGGACAGGTTAATGAAGCTTTCTTT